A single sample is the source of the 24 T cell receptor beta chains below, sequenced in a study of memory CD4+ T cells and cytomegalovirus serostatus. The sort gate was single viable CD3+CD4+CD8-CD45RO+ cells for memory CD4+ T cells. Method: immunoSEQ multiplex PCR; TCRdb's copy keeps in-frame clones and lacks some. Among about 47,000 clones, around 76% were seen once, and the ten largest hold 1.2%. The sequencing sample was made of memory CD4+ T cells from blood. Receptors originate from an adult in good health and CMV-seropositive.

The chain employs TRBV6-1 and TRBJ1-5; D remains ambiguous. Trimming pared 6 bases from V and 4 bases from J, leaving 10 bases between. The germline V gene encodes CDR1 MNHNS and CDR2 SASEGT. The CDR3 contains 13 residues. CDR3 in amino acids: CASRAFQNQPQHF. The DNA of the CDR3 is TGTGCCAGCAGGGCGTTCCAGAATCAGCCCCAGCATTTT.

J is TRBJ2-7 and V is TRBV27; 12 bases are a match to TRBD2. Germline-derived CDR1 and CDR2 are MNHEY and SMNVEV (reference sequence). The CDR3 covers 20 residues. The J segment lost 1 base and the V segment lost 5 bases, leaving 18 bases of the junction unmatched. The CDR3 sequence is CASSLRPSGGALGRSYEQYF. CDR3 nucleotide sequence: TGTGCCAGCAGTCTCCGCCCTAGCGGGGGGGCCTTAGGGAGGTCCTACGAGCAGTACTTC.

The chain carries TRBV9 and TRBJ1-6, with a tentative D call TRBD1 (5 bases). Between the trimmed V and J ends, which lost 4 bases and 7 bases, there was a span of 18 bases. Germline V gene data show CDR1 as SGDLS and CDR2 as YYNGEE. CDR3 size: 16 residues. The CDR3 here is CASSPTGDGLNSPLHF. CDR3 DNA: TGTGCCAGCAGCCCAACCGGGGACGGACTCAATTCACCCCTCCACTTT.

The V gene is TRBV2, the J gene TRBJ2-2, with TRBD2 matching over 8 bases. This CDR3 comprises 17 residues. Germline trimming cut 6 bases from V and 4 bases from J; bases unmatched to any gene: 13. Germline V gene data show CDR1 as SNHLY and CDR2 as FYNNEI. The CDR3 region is CASRQPRGGRATGELFF. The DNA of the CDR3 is TGTGCCAGCAGACAACCTCGGGGGGGCCGGGCCACCGGGGAGCTGTTTTTT.

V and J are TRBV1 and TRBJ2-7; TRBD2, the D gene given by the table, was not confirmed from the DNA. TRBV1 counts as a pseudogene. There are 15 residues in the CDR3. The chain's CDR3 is CTSSPSAGGLYEQYF. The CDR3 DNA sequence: TGCACCAGCAGCCCATCAGCGGGGGGGCTCTACGAGCAGTACTTC.

CDR3 nucleotides: TGTGCCACCAGCAGAGATGACCCCCTCTATGGCTACACCTTC. Residues: CATSRDDPLYGYTF. V is TRBV15 and J is TRBJ1-2; no clear D gene. With 0 bases removed from V and 4 bases from J, the gap between germline ends came to 9 bases. The germline V gene encodes CDR1 LNHNV and CDR2 YYDKDF (reference sequence). This CDR3 comprises 14 residues.

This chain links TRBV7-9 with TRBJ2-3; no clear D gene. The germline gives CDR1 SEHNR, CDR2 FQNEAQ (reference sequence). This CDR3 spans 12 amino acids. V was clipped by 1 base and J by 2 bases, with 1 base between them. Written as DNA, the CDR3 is TGTGCCAGCAGCTTAGACACAGATACGCAGTATTTT. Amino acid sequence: CASSLDTDTQYF.

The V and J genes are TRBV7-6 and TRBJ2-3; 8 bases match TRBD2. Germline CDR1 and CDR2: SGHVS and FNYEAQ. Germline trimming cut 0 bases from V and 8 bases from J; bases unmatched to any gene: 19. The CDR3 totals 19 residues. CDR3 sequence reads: CASSLAWAGGGPSLGTQYF. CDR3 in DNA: TGTGCCAGCAGCTTAGCTTGGGCGGGCGGGGGGCCCTCGCTCGGTACGCAGTATTTT.

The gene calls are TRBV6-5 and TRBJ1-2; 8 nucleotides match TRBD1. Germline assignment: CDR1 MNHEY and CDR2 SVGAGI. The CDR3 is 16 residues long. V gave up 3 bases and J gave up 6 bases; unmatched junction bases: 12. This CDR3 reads CASSYYGGQVSDGYTF. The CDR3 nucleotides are TGTGCCAGCAGTTATTACGGGGGACAGGTTTCGGATGGCTACACCTTC.

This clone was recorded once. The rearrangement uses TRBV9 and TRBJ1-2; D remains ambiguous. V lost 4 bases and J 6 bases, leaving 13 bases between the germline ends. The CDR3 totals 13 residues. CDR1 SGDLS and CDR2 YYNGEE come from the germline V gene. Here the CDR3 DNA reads TGTGCCAGCAGCCCCCGTTACAGCGATGGCTACACCTTC. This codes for CASSPRYSDGYTF.

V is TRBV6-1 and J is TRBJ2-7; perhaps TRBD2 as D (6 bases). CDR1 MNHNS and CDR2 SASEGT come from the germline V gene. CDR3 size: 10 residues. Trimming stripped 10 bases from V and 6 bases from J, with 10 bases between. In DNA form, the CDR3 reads TGTGCCATGGCGGGGTGCGAGCAGTACTTC. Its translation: CAMAGCEQYF.

The CDR3 sequence: CASSIDRKDLDGYGYTF. Here the CDR3 DNA reads TGTGCCAGTAGTATCGATCGGAAAGACCTGGACGGCTATGGCTACACCTTC. The V gene is TRBV19, the J gene TRBJ1-2; D remains ambiguous. CDR1 is LNHDA and CDR2 is SQIVND in the germline V gene (reference sequence). Trimming cost V 3 bases and J 4 bases, with 21 bases left between them. The CDR3 loop spans 17 amino acids. Using reference TRBV19 and TRBJ1-2 for the parts outside the CDR3, the full variable domain is DGGITQSPKYLFRKEGQNVTLSCEQNLNHDAMYWYRQDPGQGLRLIYYSQIVNDFQKGDIAEGYSVSREKKESFPLTVTSAQKNPTAFYLCASSIDRKDLDGYGYTFGSGTRLTVV.

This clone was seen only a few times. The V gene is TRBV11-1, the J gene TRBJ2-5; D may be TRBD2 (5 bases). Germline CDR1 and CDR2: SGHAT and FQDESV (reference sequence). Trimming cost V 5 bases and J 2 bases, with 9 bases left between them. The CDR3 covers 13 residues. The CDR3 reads CASSVTSQETQYF. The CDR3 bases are TGTGCCAGCAGCGTCACTAGTCAAGAGACCCAGTACTTC.

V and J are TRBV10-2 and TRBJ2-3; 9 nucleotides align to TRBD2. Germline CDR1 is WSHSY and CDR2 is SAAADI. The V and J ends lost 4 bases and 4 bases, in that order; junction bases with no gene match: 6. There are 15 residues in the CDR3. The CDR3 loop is CASSGSGGDPDTQYF. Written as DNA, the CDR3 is TGCGCCAGCAGTGGTAGCGGGGGAGACCCAGATACGCAGTATTTT.

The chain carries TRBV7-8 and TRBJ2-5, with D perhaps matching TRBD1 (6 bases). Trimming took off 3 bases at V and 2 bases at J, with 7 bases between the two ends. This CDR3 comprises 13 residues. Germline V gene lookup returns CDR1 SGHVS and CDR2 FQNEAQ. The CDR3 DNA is TGTGCCAGCAGCTTGGGACAACAAGAGACCCAGTACTTC. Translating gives CASSLGQQETQYF.

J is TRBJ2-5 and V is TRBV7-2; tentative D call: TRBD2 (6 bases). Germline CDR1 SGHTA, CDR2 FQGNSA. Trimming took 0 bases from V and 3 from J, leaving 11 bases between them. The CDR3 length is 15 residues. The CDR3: CASSLAGTYEETQYF. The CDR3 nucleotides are TGTGCCAGCAGCTTAGCCGGGACTTATGAAGAGACCCAGTACTTC. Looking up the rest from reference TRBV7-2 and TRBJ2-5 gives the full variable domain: GAGVSQSPSNKVTEKGKDVELRCDPISGHTALYWYRQSLGQGLEFLIYFQGNSAPDKSGLPSDRFSAERTGGSVSTLTIQRTQQEDSAVYLCASSLAGTYEETQYFGPGTRLLVL.

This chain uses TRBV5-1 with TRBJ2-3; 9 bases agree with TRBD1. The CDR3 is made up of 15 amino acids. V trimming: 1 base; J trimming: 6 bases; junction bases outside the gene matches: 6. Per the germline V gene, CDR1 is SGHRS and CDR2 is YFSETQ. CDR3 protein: CASSLTGGPRDTQYF. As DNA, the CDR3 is TGCGCCAGCAGCTTGACAGGGGGCCCGAGGGATACGCAGTATTTT.

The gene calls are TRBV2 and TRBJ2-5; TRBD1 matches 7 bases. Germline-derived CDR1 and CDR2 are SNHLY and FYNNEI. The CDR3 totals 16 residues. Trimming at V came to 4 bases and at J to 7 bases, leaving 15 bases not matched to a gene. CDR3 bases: TGTGCCAGCAGTGGTTTCCCGACAGGGCAAGGGGGGACCCAGTACTTC. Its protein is CASSGFPTGQGGTQYF.

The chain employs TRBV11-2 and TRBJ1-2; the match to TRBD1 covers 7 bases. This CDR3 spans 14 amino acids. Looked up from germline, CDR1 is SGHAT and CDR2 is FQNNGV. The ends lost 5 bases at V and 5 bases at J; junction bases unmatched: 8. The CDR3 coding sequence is TGTGCCAGCAGCCCACGACAGGGTGGGTATGGCTACACCTTC. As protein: CASSPRQGGYGYTF. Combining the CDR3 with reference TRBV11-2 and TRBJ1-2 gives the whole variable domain EAGVAQSPRYKIIEKRQSVAFWCNPISGHATLYWYQQILGQGPKLLIQFQNNGVVDDSQLPKDRFSAERLKGVDSTLKIQPAKLEDSAVYLCASSPRQGGYGYTFGSGTRLTVV.

Here the CDR3 reads CASSSSRDRVVYGYTF. The CDR3 region has the DNA TGTGCCAGCAGCTCTTCGCGGGACAGGGTTGTCTATGGCTACACCTTC. The gene calls are TRBV7-9 and TRBJ1-2, with TRBD1 matching over 9 bases. The length of the CDR3 is 16 residues. Trimming removed 4 bases from V and 4 bases from J; junction bases left unmatched: 10. The germline V gene has CDR1 SEHNR and CDR2 FQNEAQ (reference sequence).

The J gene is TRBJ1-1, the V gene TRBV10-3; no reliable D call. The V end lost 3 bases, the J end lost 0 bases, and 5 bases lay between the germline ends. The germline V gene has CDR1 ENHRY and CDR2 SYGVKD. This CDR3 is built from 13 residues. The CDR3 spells CAISDGLNTEAFF. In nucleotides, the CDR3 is TGTGCCATCAGTGACGGATTGAACACTGAAGCTTTCTTT.

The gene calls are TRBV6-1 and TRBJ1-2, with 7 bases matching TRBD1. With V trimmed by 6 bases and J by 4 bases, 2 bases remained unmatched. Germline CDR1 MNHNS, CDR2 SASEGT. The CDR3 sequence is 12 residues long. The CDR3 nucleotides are TGTGCCAGCAGGCGGACAGGCTATGGCTACACCTTC. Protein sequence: CASRRTGYGYTF.

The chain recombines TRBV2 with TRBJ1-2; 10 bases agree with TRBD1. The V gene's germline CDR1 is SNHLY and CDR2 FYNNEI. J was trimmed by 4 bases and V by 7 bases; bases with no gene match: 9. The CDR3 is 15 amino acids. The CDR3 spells CASTLDRGLGYGYTF. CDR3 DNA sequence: TGTGCCAGCACCCTCGACAGGGGGCTAGGCTATGGCTACACCTTC.

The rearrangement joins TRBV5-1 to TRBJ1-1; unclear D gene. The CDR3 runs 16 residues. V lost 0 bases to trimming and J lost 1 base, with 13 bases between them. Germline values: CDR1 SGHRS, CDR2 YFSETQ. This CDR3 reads CASSLVSGGGNTEAFF. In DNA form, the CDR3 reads TGCGCCAGCAGCTTGGTGTCGGGTGGCGGGAACACTGAAGCTTTCTTT. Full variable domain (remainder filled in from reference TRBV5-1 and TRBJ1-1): KAGVTQTPRYLIKTRGQQVTLSCSPISGHRSVSWYQQTPGQGLQFLFEYFSETQRNKGNFPGRFSGRQFSNSRSEMNVSTLELGDSALYLCASSLVSGGGNTEAFFGQGTRLTVV.